This TCR beta chain stems from a study of blood T cells in healthy people across ages. General study results and limits: The study found TCR beta diversity correlated strongly with naive T cell percentage.

The use of a sample-barcoded 5' primer and a J-beta primer mix characterized a second PCR of about 7 to 12 cycles. Via MiXCR, TCRdb re-called the 5' RACE reads, giving one row per CDR3 protein. The table shows fewer than 800,000 distinct CDR3 sequences, with approximately 49% occurring only once. There are 12 residues in the CDR3. Germline V CDR1 and CDR2: SNHLY, FYNNEI. The V gene lost 5 bases and the J gene lost 4 bases, with 6 bases spanning the gap. In regard to this clonotype: Antigen: not known.

This TCR was recovered from a woman aged 55-70 years in good health. What was sequenced was blood. The chain employs TRBV2 and TRBJ1-5; unclear D gene. The CDR3 DNA is TGTGCCAGCAGTCCCGCTAATCAGCCCCAGCATTTT. Translated, it gives CASSPANQPQHF.